This T cell receptor beta chain was identified during a study of shared clonotypes between healthy human individuals. Trimming removed 1 base from V and 10 bases from J, with 11 bases in between. Germline V CDR1 and CDR2: SGHNT, YYREEE (reference sequence). The CDR3 is 12 residues long. Study-wide results and limits: Around 5% was the fraction of naive CD4 clonotypes found shared across four donors. Clonotype sharing among donors, it was expected, would be affected by sequencing depth.

Of note for this clone: Its antigen is unidentified.

Naive-designated CD8 cells lacked CD45RO, were positively enriched for CCR7, and omitted terminally differentiated effector memory CD45RA+ cells. As handled by the study authors: ImmunoSEQ output held junction-only sequences without quality scores, so filtering differed. Profiled with immunoSEQ multiplex PCR; TCRdb holds only in-frame clones, not every one. That table is the source of V, J and clone size, and D and trimming were worked out from the DNA. The repertoire consists of around 2,000,000 clones, with over 85% occurring once and the leading ten covering around 1.1%. Sequencing was performed on naive CD8+ T cells sorted from blood. This sequence was found in a man between 18 and 29 years old in good health. This rearrangement joins TRBV5-4 to TRBJ1-1; a possible D gene is TRBD1 (5 bases). CDR3 coding DNA: TGTGCCAGCAGCTTGTCAACAGGAGTAGCTTTCTTT. This translates into CASSLSTGVAFF.